The 2 T cell receptor beta chains given below trace back to one sample, sequenced in a study of cytomegalovirus exposure and HLA in healthy donors (TCRdb year 2017). Library prep was done by the immunoSEQ multiplex PCR assay. For the multiplex PCR, a mixture combining 60 forward primers for TCR Vbeta segments and 13 reverse primers for TCR Jbeta segments was used. TCRdb obtained this table from immuneACCESS and retained in-frame rearrangements with V and J assigned. These tables miss some clones; where compared with another copy, unresolved V genes account for less than half of the shortfall, and the remainder is unexplained. Present in this sample are more than 130,000 clones, around 85% of which were seen just once. Around 4.1% of the sample rests with the top ten. The sample comprised PBMCs. Receptor source: a man aged 35-49 years in good health and CMV-seropositive.

The chain uses TRBV11-2 and TRBJ1-2; the D is unclear. Germline V lookup: CDR1 SGHAT, CDR2 FQNNGV. Trimming stripped 3 bases from V and 4 bases from J, with 9 bases between. The CDR3 spans 13 residues. CDR3 nucleotides: TGTGCCAGCAGCTTGGACGGGAGCTATGGCTACACCTTC. Its translation is CASSLDGSYGYTF.

The chain employs TRBV9 and TRBJ1-3; D gene uncertain. V lost 2 bases and J lost 4, with 10 bases in between. Germline lookup yields CDR1 SGDLS and CDR2 YYNGEE. This CDR3 has 14 residues. CDR3 DNA: TGTGCCAGCAGCGTGGGAGGGTTCGGAAACACCATATATTTT. This gives the protein CASSVGGFGNTIYF.